This record concerns one T cell receptor beta chain sequence. Its antigen is not identified. In germline, CDR1 is SGDLS, CDR2 YYNGEE. V lost 0 bases and J lost 5; bases outside the gene matches: 1. There are 13 residues in the CDR3. This specimen comes from a study of post-analysis software for immune sequencing data. Study context: Relapsing-remitting, secondary progressive and progressive-relapsing multiple sclerosis courses were included. Regarding the study as a whole: A handful of TRBV segments (TRBV5-6, TRBV5-1 and TRBV20-1 among them) occurred more frequently in patients than in controls. Relative to controls, patients with multiple sclerosis showed significantly lower normalized Chao1 diversity.

Unique molecular identifiers had been added to the TCR beta cDNA libraries. Out of 1 to 10 million T cells, about 460,000 cDNA molecules were generated. TCRdb called the PCR reads again in MiXCR, with one record for every CDR3 protein. The profile shows some 800,000 distinct CDR3 sequences, more than 45% of them singletons. This receptor was obtained from a girl between 5 and 17 years old with multiple sclerosis. The sample was blood. The chain is built from TRBV9 and TRBJ2-7; 8 nucleotides line up with TRBD2. This chain's CDR3 is CASSVGTSNEQYF. CDR3 bases: TGTGCCAGCAGCGTAGGGACTAGCAACGAGCAGTACTTC.